These 14 T cell receptor beta chains share one sample of origin, sequenced in a study of spatial heterogeneity in lung cancer. Time point specified: sample taken at primary tumor resection. Unsorted samples of tumor, nontumor lung or frozen PBMC had their whole RNA sequenced. TCRdb itself ran the 5' RACE reads through MiXCR, one entry per CDR3 protein. The data contain roughly 75,000 distinct CDR3 sequences, more than 10% of them seen just once; the ten biggest clones take up 7.2%. Sequenced here: PBMCs, sampled at surgery. All receptors come from a male donor with early-stage non-small cell lung cancer.

The chain recombines TRBV7-9 with TRBJ1-5; no reliable D call. V was trimmed by 3 bases and J by 6 bases, leaving 9 bases between them. The CDR3 length is 13 residues. CDR1 and CDR2 from the germline V gene are SEHNR and FQNEAQ (reference sequence). CDR3: CASSFPDAQPQHF. Here the CDR3 DNA reads TGTGCCAGCAGCTTCCCCGATGCTCAGCCCCAGCATTTT.

This clonotype showed up just a few times. The chain carries TRBV7-2 and TRBJ2-2, with D possibly matching TRBD2 (5 bases). The V gene's germline CDR1 is SGHTA and CDR2 FQGNSA. The CDR3 loop spans 12 amino acids. V lost 5 bases to trimming and J lost 6 bases, with 7 bases between them. The CDR3 nucleotides read TGTGCCAGCAGCATCGGGGCCGGGGAGCTGTTTTTT. This gives the protein CASSIGAGELFF.

This chain links TRBV29-1 with TRBJ2-7; a weak D match, TRBD1 (6 bases). CDR1 is SQVTM and CDR2 is ANQGSEA in the germline V gene. The germline V and J ends were trimmed by 5 bases and 4 bases, with 15 bases remaining between them. The CDR3 sequence is 13 residues long. The CDR3 is CSVTGYDPYEQYF. The CDR3 nucleotides read TGCAGCGTTACAGGGTACGACCCTTACGAGCAGTACTTC.

This clonotype was observed at least ten times. The J gene is TRBJ1-5, the V gene TRBV19; TRBD1 might be the D (6 bases). There are 14 residues in the CDR3. Per germline, CDR1 LNHDA and CDR2 SQIVND (reference sequence). Trimming removed 5 bases at V and 2 bases at J, with 10 bases between. The CDR3: CASSQQGGNQPQHF. The CDR3, as DNA: TGTGCCAGTAGTCAACAGGGCGGCAATCAGCCCCAGCATTTT.

This chain links TRBV29-1 with TRBJ1-1, with D possibly TRBD1 on 5 matching bases. The CDR3 covers 13 residues. V gave up 7 bases and J gave up 3 bases, with 15 bases separating them. The V gene's germline CDR1 is SQVTM and CDR2 ANQGSEA. CDR3 nucleotide sequence: TGCAGCGCTTCAGGGTTAGGGGACACTGAAGCTTTCTTT. Translating it yields CSASGLGDTEAFF.

Only a few counts were recorded for this clonotype. The CDR3 nucleotides read TGTGCCATCACCGGGACTAGCGGGAGGGCCAAAGAGCAGTTCTTC. Its translation: CAITGTSGRAKEQFF. The rearrangement joins TRBV10-3 to TRBJ2-1; TRBD2 agrees at 16 bases. This CDR3 contains 15 residues. Germline loops: CDR1 ENHRY, CDR2 SYGVKD. J was trimmed by 10 bases and V by 7 bases; bases with no gene match: 7.

This clonotype was picked up many times. CDR3 protein: CAAGPQYTEAFF. The CDR3 DNA follows: TGTGCCGCCGGTCCTCAATACACTGAAGCTTTCTTT. The chain is built from TRBV10-3 and TRBJ1-1; D unresolved. This CDR3 has 12 amino acids. V lost 11 bases and J 3 bases, leaving 13 bases between the germline ends. The V gene's germline CDR1 is ENHRY and CDR2 SYGVKD.

This clonotype was counted a few times. The rearrangement joins TRBV27 to TRBJ2-7, with D unclear. The CDR3 spans 10 residues. The V end lost 5 bases, the J end lost 4 bases, and 3 bases lay between the germline ends. Germline CDR1 and CDR2: MNHEY and SMNVEV (reference sequence). As DNA, the CDR3 is TGTGCCAGCAGTCAATACGAGCAGTACTTC. It codes for CASSQYEQYF.

This clonotype has ten or more counts. The rearrangement links TRBV29-1 to TRBJ2-7; D is undetermined. The CDR3 length is 14 residues. Trimming shortened V by 4 bases and J by 0 bases, and 13 bases separated the two germline ends. Germline lookup yields CDR1 SQVTM and CDR2 ANQGSEA. CDR3 residues: CSVVAATSSYEQYF. The CDR3, as DNA: TGCAGCGTTGTAGCAGCAACAAGCTCCTACGAGCAGTACTTC.

This clonotype was counted between two and nine times. V and J are TRBV5-4 and TRBJ2-1; tentatively, D is TRBD2 (6 bases). In germline, CDR1 is SGHNT, CDR2 YYREEE (reference sequence). Trimming left V 0 bases short and J 2 bases short, with 12 bases between. The CDR3 loop spans 16 amino acids. The CDR3 region has the DNA TGTGCCAGCAGCTTGGCCCGGACGGGAGCCTACAATGAGCAGTTCTTC. It translates to CASSLARTGAYNEQFF.

On this clonotype: A junction boundary mismatches the germline segment, possibly from a read error. The chain carries TRBV3-1 and TRBJ2-3; D is uncertain. Looked up from germline, CDR1 is LGHDT and CDR2 is YNNKEL (reference sequence). The CDR3 contains 14 residues. CDR3 residues: CASSQEGWAETQYF. Here the CDR3 DNA reads TGTGCCAGCAGCCAAGAGGGCTGGGCAGAGACGCAGTATTTT.

This clonotype came up a few times. J is TRBJ1-5 and V is TRBV20-1; 7 bases fit TRBD1. There are 13 residues in the CDR3. V shed 5 bases and J 6 bases; nucleotides not matched to a gene: 7. The germline V gene encodes CDR1 DFQATT and CDR2 SNEGSKA (reference sequence). CDR3 protein: CSARSTGTQPQHF. The DNA for the CDR3 is TGCAGTGCTCGATCGACAGGGACTCAGCCCCAGCATTTT.

This clonotype is deemed medium-sized. The V call is TRBV25-1, the J call TRBJ2-3; the D gene is possibly TRBD2 (6 bases). This CDR3 region has 14 residues. In germline, CDR1 is MGHDK, CDR2 SYGVNS. Trimming left V 9 bases short and J 0 bases short, with 13 bases between. Written as DNA, the CDR3 is TGTGCCAGTCGTGGTGGGGGGAGCACAGATACGCAGTATTTT. Protein product: CASRGGGSTDTQYF.

This chain links TRBV10-2 with TRBJ1-2; weak D call: TRBD1 (5 bases). CDR3 length: 14 amino acids. The germline V gene encodes CDR1 WSHSY and CDR2 SAAADI. V lost 2 bases to trimming and J lost 4 bases, with 11 bases between them. The DNA of the CDR3 is TGCGCCAGCAGTGAGATAGACAGCCTCTATGGCTACACCTTC. Translation: CASSEIDSLYGYTF.